This is a list of T cell receptor beta chains from one sample in a study of post-analysis software for immune sequencing data. TCRdb redid the calling of the PCR reads with MiXCR, one entry per CDR3 protein. This table holds around 710,000 distinct CDR3 sequences, under 60% found once. Material: blood. These receptor sequences come from a girl aged 10 to 17 with multiple sclerosis. Both conserved end residues are part of each CDR3. The D gene is left open where the match is weak. The size field is filled for only some rows; it gives once, few, many or a size class.

TRBV27	few	TRBJ1-2	.	CASSQASRDYGYTF	TGTGCCAGCAGCCAGGCCTCGAGGGACTATGGCTACACCTTC
TRBV20-1	.	TRBJ2-5	TRBD2	CSAAGLAGAQTQYF	TGCAGTGCCGCGGGACTAGCGGGAGCGCAGACCCAGTACTTC
TRBV9	.	TRBJ1-1	TRBD1	CASSHKTGFTEAFF	TGTGCCAGCAGTCACAAGACAGGGTTCACTGAAGCTTTCTTT
TRBV7-9	.	TRBJ2-5	TRBD2	CASSPGTRLFQETQYF	TGTGCCAGCAGTCCCGGGACTAGACTGTTCCAAGAGACCCAGTACTTC
TRBV11-2	few	TRBJ2-7	.	CASSRGGGSLNEQYF	TGTGCCAGCAGCCGAGGGGGCGGGAGTTTAAACGAGCAGTACTTC
TRBV7-8	.	TRBJ2-3	.	CASSLAYWALGDTQYF	TGTGCCAGCAGCTTAGCATACTGGGCCCTAGGGGATACGCAGTATTTT
TRBV15	few	TRBJ2-7	TRBD1	CATSRTGDPSYEQYF	TGTGCCACCAGCAGAACAGGGGATCCCTCCTACGAGCAGTACTTC
TRBV6-6	few	TRBJ2-7	TRBD2	CASSYSPSGRETYEQYF	TGTGCCAGCAGTTACTCCCCCAGCGGGAGGGAAACCTACGAGCAGTACTTC
TRBV6-6	.	TRBJ2-3	.	CASRLGQTSTDTQYF	TGTGCCAGCCGCCTAGGACAGACCAGCACAGATACGCAATATTTT
TRBV11-2	.	TRBJ2-7	.	CASSLLARAYEQYF	TGTGCCAGCAGCTTACTAGCGAGAGCCTACGAGCAGTACTTC
TRBV4-1	.	TRBJ1-1	.	CASSQDPGGRGAFF	TGCGCCAGCAGCCAAGATCCCGGAGGCAGGGGAGCTTTCTTT
TRBV7-8	.	TRBJ2-1	.	CASSLVRQTRTLNEQFF	TGTGCCAGCAGCTTAGTACGGCAGACCAGAACTTTAAATGAGCAGTTCTTC
TRBV15	.	TRBJ1-1	TRBD1	CATALDRDTEAFF	TGTGCCACCGCCCTGGACAGGGACACTGAAGCTTTCTTT
TRBV3-1	.	TRBJ2-1	.	CASSKGGTNLTLLEQFF	TGTGCCAGCAGCAAAGGGGGGACAAACCTTACCCTTCTTGAGCAGTTCTTC